The clone carrying this T cell receptor (beta chain) was seen only a few times. What it binds is unknown. Sorted populations all exceeded 95% purity. This sample is drawn from a study of beta chain features in type 1 diabetes. On the study more broadly: Across the samples, about 100 million sorted cells were examined in total. Study conclusions and caveats: For TCRB rearrangement, an influence of HLA type remained unresolved here.

Sequenced material consisted of expressed TCRB transcripts (all of the isolated RNA was reverse transcribed). Profiled with immunoSEQ multiplex PCR; TCRdb holds only in-frame clones, not every one. The sample records hundreds of thousands of clones, approximately 70% being singletons. The origin of this receptor is a man aged 25-45 years in good health. The sequenced material came from naive CD4+ T cells from blood.

CDR3 residues: CARSQVNYGYTF. The CDR3, as DNA: TGTGCCAGGTCACAGGTTAACTATGGCTACACCTTC. The J gene is TRBJ1-2, the V gene TRBV2; possible D gene TRBD1, 5 bases. The germline V gene encodes CDR1 SNHLY and CDR2 FYNNEI. With 9 bases removed from V and 1 base from J, the gap between germline ends came to 9 bases. CDR3 length equals 12 residues. The full variable domain, in which reference TRBV2 and TRBJ1-2 provide the parts outside the CDR3, is EPEVTQTPSHQVTQMGQEVILRCVPISNHLYFYWYRQILGQKVEFLVSFYNNEISEKSEIFDDQFSVERPDGSNFTLKIRSTKLEDSAMYFCARSQVNYGYTFGSGTRLTVV.